This TCR beta chain was sequenced in a study of cytomegalovirus exposure and HLA in healthy donors. Study outcomes and limitations: The classifier, whose performance was assessed in both the original and validation cohorts, reportedly diagnosed cytomegalovirus status with high specificity and sensitivity. There were some public TCRs occurring in many donors, but most TCR sequences were rare. Researchers catalogued 160 or so TCR beta chains as cytomegalovirus-associated. Later, an analysis found that TCR clusters from the first cohort tended to co-occur in the roughly 130 validation repertoires.

The ends lost 5 bases at V and 6 bases at J; junction bases unmatched: 10. Germline CDR1 is SGHVS and CDR2 is FQNEAQ. This CDR3 comprises 15 residues. In its sample, this clone was seen a few times. Antigen unknown. Data came from immunoSEQ multiplex PCR; TCRdb stores just in-frame clones and leaves some out. This table has roughly 150,000 clones, approximately 82% appearing once. The sequenced sample consisted of PBMCs. The chain employs TRBV7-8 and TRBJ1-5; the match to TRBD1 covers 7 bases. This TCR was recovered from a man aged 25-45 years in good health and CMV-seropositive. DNA of the CDR3: TGTGCCAGCAGCGCCAAGGCAGGGGGAAGTCAGCCCCAGCATTTT. Amino acid sequence: CASSAKAGGSQPQHF.